The entry below describes one T cell receptor (beta chain). The source of the sample is a study of blood T cell repertoires in COVID-19. Overall study: Acute-phase and convalescent COVID-19 samples originated in the United States, Italy and Spain. Sample material is recorded as cDNA or gDNA derived from T cells, B-cell-depleted T cells, or PBMCs.

Under the authors' procedure: Estimates of nucleated cell counts were drawn from the amplification of reference gene primers. Measured with immunoSEQ multiplex PCR; TCRdb has only the in-frame clones, and not every one. V, J and clone size were drawn from that table, and D and trimming were deduced from the DNA. This table has around 41,000 clones, around 90% appearing once. Trimming pared 0 bases from V and 0 bases from J, leaving 9 bases between. CDR3 length: 15 amino acids. Per the germline V gene, CDR1 is GTSNPN and CDR2 is SVGIG (reference sequence). This chain uses TRBV30 with TRBJ2-1, with TRBD1 as a possible D gene (6 bases). The sequenced sample was peripheral blood. This TCR derives from a woman at least 80 years old with active COVID-19. The CDR3: CAWSVWTDSYNEQFF. The CDR3 DNA reads as TGTGCCTGGAGTGTATGGACAGACTCCTACAATGAGCAGTTCTTC.